This TCR beta chain is from a study of post-analysis software for immune sequencing data. CDR1 is SGHTA, CDR2 FQGNSA, per germline. The CDR3 consists of 15 residues. Deletions cut 1 base from V and 2 bases from J, with 12 bases between. cDNA libraries for TCR beta contained unique molecular identifiers. A single record per CDR3 protein comes from TCRdb applying MiXCR to the PCR reads. This sample has some 450,000 distinct CDR3 sequences, with roughly 45% found just once. In regard to this clonotype: No antigen is known for it.

Study-wide findings and caveats: Included in a set of five TRBV segments more frequent in patients than controls were TRBV5-6, TRBV5-1 and TRBV20-1.

Sequencing input: blood. V and J are TRBV7-2 and TRBJ2-7; weak D call: TRBD1 (5 bases). This clonotype was obtained from a girl aged 5-17 years with multiple sclerosis. CDR3 DNA: TGTGCCAGCAGCTTAGATCCGGACACAGCCTACGAGCAGTACTTC. Translated, it gives CASSLDPDTAYEQYF.